Listed below are T cell receptor beta chains from one sample, sequenced in a study of response to subunit inactivated influenza vaccine. TCRdb re-called the RT-PCR reads through MiXCR, storing one row per CDR3 protein. This table has 250,000 to 350,000 distinct CDR3 sequences, 22% appearing once. Sequenced here: PBMCs from blood, sampled less than 22 months after vaccination. The source is a man aged 50 to 69 who received an inactivated influenza vaccine. Both conserved end residues are part of each CDR3. Each record gives: J gene, clone size, V gene, D gene, CDR3 DNA, CDR3 protein. D genes are given only for firm matches. Where a row states a size, it is once, few, many or the class of an expanded clone; other rows omit it.

j_call: TRBJ2-5; clone_size: NA; v_call: TRBV29-1; d_call: NA; cdr3_nt: TGCAGCGTTGGTGGGCGACTGTACCAAGAGACCCAGTACTTC; cdr3_aa: CSVGGRLYQETQYF
j_call: TRBJ2-4; clone_size: few; v_call: TRBV24-1; d_call: NA; cdr3_nt: TGTGCCACCAGTGCCATAGGGCAGAGGTTAGCCAAAAACATTCAGTACTTC; cdr3_aa: CATSAIGQRLAKNIQYF
j_call: TRBJ2-2; clone_size: once; v_call: TRBV5-1; d_call: TRBD1; cdr3_nt: TGCGCCAGCAGGGTGATGACAGGGTCATCCGGGGAGCTGTTTTTT; cdr3_aa: CASRVMTGSSGELFF
j_call: TRBJ2-1; clone_size: NA; v_call: TRBV9; d_call: TRBD2; cdr3_nt: TGTGCCAGCAGCGTAGATTTTAGCGGGAGGATCTCCTACAATGAGCAGTTCTTC; cdr3_aa: CASSVDFSGRISYNEQFF
j_call: TRBJ2-7; clone_size: few; v_call: TRBV10-3; d_call: NA; cdr3_nt: TGTGCCACCTCCCAGGCAGGGGCCGAGCAGTACTTC; cdr3_aa: CATSQAGAEQYF
j_call: TRBJ2-2; clone_size: NA; v_call: TRBV5-3; d_call: NA; cdr3_nt: TGTGCCAGAAGCTTATGGGGGAGCACCGGGGAGCTGTTTTTT; cdr3_aa: CARSLWGSTGELFF
j_call: TRBJ1-2; clone_size: many; v_call: TRBV7-2; d_call: NA; cdr3_nt: TGTGCCAGCAGCTTAACCAGACAGGACCGCTATGGCTACACCTTC; cdr3_aa: CASSLTRQDRYGYTF
j_call: TRBJ2-3; clone_size: NA; v_call: TRBV12-3/TRBV12-4; d_call: NA; cdr3_nt: TGTGCCAGCAGTTTATTTACCACCACAGATACGCAGTATTTT; cdr3_aa: CASSLFTTTDTQYF
j_call: TRBJ1-3; clone_size: NA; v_call: TRBV12-3/TRBV12-4; d_call: NA; cdr3_nt: TGTGCCAGCAGATGGACAGTCTCTGGAAACACCATATATTTT; cdr3_aa: CASRWTVSGNTIYF
j_call: TRBJ1-6; clone_size: few; v_call: TRBV5-1; d_call: NA; cdr3_nt: TGCGCCAGCAGCTTGGATACAGGGTGGGGTTCACCCCTCCACTTT; cdr3_aa: CASSLDTGWGSPLHF
j_call: TRBJ1-6; clone_size: NA; v_call: TRBV2; d_call: TRBD1; cdr3_nt: TGTGCCAGCAGCCGGACAGGGGGCATCGATAATTCACCCCTCCACTTT; cdr3_aa: CASSRTGGIDNSPLHF
j_call: TRBJ2-4; clone_size: NA; v_call: TRBV20-1; d_call: NA; cdr3_nt: TGCAGTGCTAGAGTGGGAGGGGGGTCGGCCAAAAACATTCAGTACTTC; cdr3_aa: CSARVGGGSAKNIQYF
j_call: TRBJ1-5; clone_size: many; v_call: TRBV12-3/TRBV12-4; d_call: TRBD1; cdr3_nt: TGTGCCAGCAGCGGCGGGACAGGGGGCGGCAATCAGCCCCAGCATTTT; cdr3_aa: CASSGGTGGGNQPQHF
j_call: TRBJ2-1; clone_size: NA; v_call: TRBV3-1; d_call: TRBD2; cdr3_nt: TGTGCCAGCAGCCCGGGGACTACCCTTGGAGGTGAGCAGTTCTTC; cdr3_aa: CASSPGTTLGGEQFF
j_call: TRBJ2-2; clone_size: NA; v_call: TRBV5-1; d_call: TRBD2; cdr3_nt: TGCGCCAGCAGCGTAGCGGGGTCCGGGGAGCTGTTTTTT; cdr3_aa: CASSVAGSGELFF
j_call: TRBJ2-1; clone_size: few; v_call: TRBV29-1; d_call: NA; cdr3_nt: TGCAGCGCCGCAAGCTCCTACAATGAGCAGTTCTTC; cdr3_aa: CSAASSYNEQFF
j_call: TRBJ1-5; clone_size: many; v_call: TRBV3-1; d_call: NA; cdr3_nt: TGTGCCAGCAGCCACTCCTCGCTTCAGAATCAGCCCCAGCATTTT; cdr3_aa: CASSHSSLQNQPQHF
j_call: TRBJ2-7; clone_size: NA; v_call: TRBV20-1; d_call: TRBD1; cdr3_nt: TGCAGTGGGACAGGGGGCCGGTACGAGCAGTACTTC; cdr3_aa: CSGTGGRYEQYF
j_call: TRBJ1-1; clone_size: NA; v_call: TRBV4-2; d_call: TRBD1; cdr3_nt: TGTGCCAGCAGCCCCTCAGGGGGCAAGAACACTGAAGCTTTCTTT; cdr3_aa: CASSPSGGKNTEAFF
j_call: TRBJ1-6; clone_size: NA; v_call: TRBV7-2; d_call: NA; cdr3_nt: TGTGCCAGCACCCCAGGGTCCCCACCCCTCCACTTT; cdr3_aa: CASTPGSPPLHF
j_call: TRBJ2-7; clone_size: NA; v_call: TRBV7-2; d_call: TRBD1; cdr3_nt: TGTGCCAGCAGCTTAGTCCCGGGACAGGGAAACTACGAGCAGTACTTC; cdr3_aa: CASSLVPGQGNYEQYF
j_call: TRBJ2-2; clone_size: NA; v_call: TRBV18; d_call: NA; cdr3_nt: TGTGCCAGCTCACCCGGGTCGGGATGGACCGGGGAGCTGTTTTTT; cdr3_aa: CASSPGSGWTGELFF
j_call: TRBJ1-6; clone_size: few; v_call: TRBV6-1; d_call: NA; cdr3_nt: TGTGCCAGCAGTGAGGGGGGGGGGCGGACACCCCTCCACTTT; cdr3_aa: CASSEGGGRTPLHF
j_call: TRBJ2-1; clone_size: NA; v_call: TRBV20-1; d_call: NA; cdr3_nt: TGCAGTGCCCCAGGGGGAAGCGGGGTCCACAATGAGCAGTTCTTC; cdr3_aa: CSAPGGSGVHNEQFF
j_call: TRBJ1-6; clone_size: many; v_call: TRBV10-3; d_call: NA; cdr3_nt: TGTGCCATCAGTCCTAGGCAGGGGAATTCACCCCTCCACTTT; cdr3_aa: CAISPRQGNSPLHF
j_call: TRBJ1-4; clone_size: few; v_call: TRBV7-7; d_call: TRBD1; cdr3_nt: TGTGCTAGCAGCACCGCGGGACAGATGTCAACTAATGAAAAACTGTTTTTT; cdr3_aa: CASSTAGQMSTNEKLFF
j_call: TRBJ1-5; clone_size: few; v_call: TRBV6-2/TRBV6-3; d_call: NA; cdr3_nt: TGTGCCAGCAGTTACCGCGCGAGAAATCAGCCCCAGCATTTT; cdr3_aa: CASSYRARNQPQHF
j_call: TRBJ2-7; clone_size: few; v_call: TRBV24-1; d_call: TRBD2; cdr3_nt: TGTGCCACCAGTGACCCGACTAGCGGGAGCTACGAGCAGTACTTC; cdr3_aa: CATSDPTSGSYEQYF
j_call: TRBJ1-1; clone_size: NA; v_call: TRBV20-1; d_call: NA; cdr3_nt: TGCACAGTCCCAGGGATCACTGAAGCTTTCTTT; cdr3_aa: CTVPGITEAFF
j_call: TRBJ2-7; clone_size: few; v_call: TRBV10-2; d_call: NA; cdr3_nt: TGCGCCAGCAGTGGGCTTTTAGCAGGCGAGCAGTACTTC; cdr3_aa: CASSGLLAGEQYF
j_call: TRBJ2-5; clone_size: NA; v_call: TRBV29-1; d_call: TRBD2; cdr3_nt: TGCAGCATTACTAGCGGGGGTACGGAGACCCAGTACTTC; cdr3_aa: CSITSGGTETQYF
j_call: TRBJ1-5; clone_size: NA; v_call: TRBV2; d_call: NA; cdr3_nt: TGTGCCAGCAGCTTACACGATAGCAATCAGCCCCAGCATTTT; cdr3_aa: CASSLHDSNQPQHF
j_call: TRBJ1-5; clone_size: NA; v_call: TRBV6-2/TRBV6-3; d_call: NA; cdr3_nt: TGTGCCAGCACCCGCGGCTTTTATAGCAATCAGCCCCAGCATTTT; cdr3_aa: CASTRGFYSNQPQHF
j_call: TRBJ2-7; clone_size: NA; v_call: TRBV6-1; d_call: NA; cdr3_nt: TGTGCCAGCAGAGGACCGACGTCCTACGAGCAGTACTTC; cdr3_aa: CASRGPTSYEQYF
j_call: TRBJ2-2; clone_size: NA; v_call: TRBV28; d_call: TRBD2; cdr3_nt: TGTGCCAGCAGACCCCCGGGACTAGCGGGAGAAAGGGAGCTGTTTTTT; cdr3_aa: CASRPPGLAGERELFF
j_call: TRBJ1-3; clone_size: NA; v_call: TRBV7-8; d_call: NA; cdr3_nt: TGTGCCAGCAGCTTAGGAGGAGTTTCTGGAAACACCATATATTTT; cdr3_aa: CASSLGGVSGNTIYF
j_call: TRBJ2-5; clone_size: few; v_call: TRBV11-1; d_call: NA; cdr3_nt: TGTGCCAGCAGCGAGGACAGTCACCAAGAGACCCAGTACTTC; cdr3_aa: CASSEDSHQETQYF
j_call: TRBJ1-1; clone_size: NA; v_call: TRBV4-2; d_call: NA; cdr3_nt: TGTGCCAGCAGCCAACCGCCGGCGACAGGAAACACTGAAGCTTTCTTT; cdr3_aa: CASSQPPATGNTEAFF
j_call: TRBJ1-5; clone_size: NA; v_call: TRBV20-1; d_call: NA; cdr3_nt: TGCAGTGCTAATACAGTGAATCAGCCCCAGCATTTT; cdr3_aa: CSANTVNQPQHF
j_call: TRBJ2-7; clone_size: NA; v_call: TRBV29-1; d_call: TRBD2; cdr3_nt: TGCAGCGTTGAAGGCGGGGGGTCGTACGAGCAGTACTTC; cdr3_aa: CSVEGGGSYEQYF
j_call: TRBJ1-5; clone_size: NA; v_call: TRBV5-1; d_call: NA; cdr3_nt: TGCGCCAGCAGCTTGGATGCAGGTAGCAATCAGCCCCAGCATTTT; cdr3_aa: CASSLDAGSNQPQHF
j_call: TRBJ1-2; clone_size: few; v_call: TRBV12-3/TRBV12-4; d_call: TRBD1; cdr3_nt: TGTGCCAGCAGTTTAGTCGACAGGGCGAACTATGGCTACACCTTC; cdr3_aa: CASSLVDRANYGYTF
j_call: TRBJ1-2; clone_size: few; v_call: TRBV4-1; d_call: TRBD1; cdr3_nt: TGCGCCAGCAGCCAGGGGGCCCCGGGACAGGGGAGCTATGGCTACACCTTC; cdr3_aa: CASSQGAPGQGSYGYTF
j_call: TRBJ2-3; clone_size: once; v_call: TRBV24-1; d_call: NA; cdr3_nt: TGTGCCACCAGTGATTTTCAGGGCAGAGATACGCAGTATTTT; cdr3_aa: CATSDFQGRDTQYF
j_call: TRBJ1-5; clone_size: few; v_call: TRBV27; d_call: NA; cdr3_nt: TGTGCCAGCAGACGCGATCGGGACGGCCATAGCAATCAGCCCCAGCATTTT; cdr3_aa: CASRRDRDGHSNQPQHF
j_call: TRBJ2-1; clone_size: NA; v_call: TRBV24-1; d_call: TRBD1; cdr3_nt: TGTGCCACCAGTGACCGGACAGGGTTTGGTGATGAGCAGTTCTTC; cdr3_aa: CATSDRTGFGDEQFF
j_call: TRBJ2-2; clone_size: NA; v_call: TRBV7-2; d_call: NA; cdr3_nt: TGTGCCAGCAGCTCACCGACAGGTTCCCGGGAGCTGTTTTTT; cdr3_aa: CASSSPTGSRELFF
j_call: TRBJ1-1; clone_size: many; v_call: TRBV12-3/TRBV12-4; d_call: NA; cdr3_nt: TGTGCCAGCAGTCCTCGGATTAACACTGAAGCTTTCTTT; cdr3_aa: CASSPRINTEAFF
j_call: TRBJ1-6; clone_size: NA; v_call: TRBV5-1; d_call: TRBD1; cdr3_nt: TGCGCCAGCAGCCCGCAGGGGGGCCGGGATTCACCCCTCCACTTT; cdr3_aa: CASSPQGGRDSPLHF
j_call: TRBJ1-2; clone_size: NA; v_call: TRBV30; d_call: TRBD1; cdr3_nt: TGTGCCTGGAGTGGAGGGGGCGATGGCTACACCTTC; cdr3_aa: CAWSGGGDGYTF
j_call: TRBJ1-4; clone_size: NA; v_call: TRBV7-2; d_call: NA; cdr3_nt: TGTGCCAGCAGCTTACAGACAGAAGTTTTTGAAAAACTGTTTTTT; cdr3_aa: CASSLQTEVFEKLFF
j_call: TRBJ2-7; clone_size: few; v_call: TRBV4-3; d_call: NA; cdr3_nt: TGCGCCAGCAGCCAAGAATTTTTAAGGGACGAGCAGTACTTC; cdr3_aa: CASSQEFLRDEQYF
j_call: TRBJ2-7; clone_size: few; v_call: TRBV2; d_call: NA; cdr3_nt: TGTGCCAGCGGCGAGGTTTTCACCTACGAGCAGTACTTC; cdr3_aa: CASGEVFTYEQYF
j_call: TRBJ1-2; clone_size: many; v_call: TRBV28; d_call: NA; cdr3_nt: TGTGCCAGCAGTCCCAGGGTTTCTAACTATGGCTACACCTTC; cdr3_aa: CASSPRVSNYGYTF